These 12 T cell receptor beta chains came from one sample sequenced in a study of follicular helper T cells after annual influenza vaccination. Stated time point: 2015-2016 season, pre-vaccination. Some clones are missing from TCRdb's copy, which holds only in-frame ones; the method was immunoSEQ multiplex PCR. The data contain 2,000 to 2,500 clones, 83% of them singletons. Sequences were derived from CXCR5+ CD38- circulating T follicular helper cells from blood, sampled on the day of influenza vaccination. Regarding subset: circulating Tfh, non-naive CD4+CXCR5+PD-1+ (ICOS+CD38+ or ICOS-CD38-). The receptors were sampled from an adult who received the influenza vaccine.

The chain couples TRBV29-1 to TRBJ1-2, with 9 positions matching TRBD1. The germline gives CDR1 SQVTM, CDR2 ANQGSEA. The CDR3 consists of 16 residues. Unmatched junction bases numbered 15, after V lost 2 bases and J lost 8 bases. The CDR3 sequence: CSVETMASRDREGYTF. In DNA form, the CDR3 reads TGCAGCGTTGAAACTATGGCGAGTCGGGACAGGGAGGGCTACACCTTC.

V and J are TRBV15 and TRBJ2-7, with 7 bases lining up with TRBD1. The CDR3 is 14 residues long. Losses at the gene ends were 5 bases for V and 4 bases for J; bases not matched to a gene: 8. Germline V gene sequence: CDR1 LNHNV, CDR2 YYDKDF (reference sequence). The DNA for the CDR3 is TGTGCCACCAGCGTACGACAGGGAGAATACGAGCAGTACTTC. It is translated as CATSVRQGEYEQYF.

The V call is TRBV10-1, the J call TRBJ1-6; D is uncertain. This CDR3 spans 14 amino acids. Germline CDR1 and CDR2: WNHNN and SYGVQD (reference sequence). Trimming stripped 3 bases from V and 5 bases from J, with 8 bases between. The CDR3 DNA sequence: TGCGCCAGCAGTGAATACAGAGATAATTCACCCCTCCACTTT. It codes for CASSEYRDNSPLHF.

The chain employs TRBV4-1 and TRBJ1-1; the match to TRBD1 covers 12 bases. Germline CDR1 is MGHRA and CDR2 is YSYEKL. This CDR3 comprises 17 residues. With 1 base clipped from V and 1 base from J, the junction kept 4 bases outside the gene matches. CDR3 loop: CASSQVGQGARNTEAFF. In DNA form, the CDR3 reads TGCGCCAGCAGCCAAGTGGGACAGGGGGCTCGGAACACTGAAGCTTTCTTT.

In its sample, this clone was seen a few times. For the CDR3, the DNA is TGTGCCAGCAGCCAAGGCCTGCAGGGAACTGGAAACACCATATATTTT. It encodes CASSQGLQGTGNTIYF. The chain links TRBV4-2 to TRBJ1-3, with a weak D call TRBD1 (5 bases). V lost 1 base to trimming and J lost 2 bases, with 12 bases between them. Per the germline V gene, CDR1 is LGHNA and CDR2 is YNFKEQ. The CDR3 totals 16 residues.

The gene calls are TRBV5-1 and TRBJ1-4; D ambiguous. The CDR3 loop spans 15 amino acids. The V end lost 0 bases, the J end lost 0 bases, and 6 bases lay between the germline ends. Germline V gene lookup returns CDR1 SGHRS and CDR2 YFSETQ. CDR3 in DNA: TGCGCCAGCAGCTTGGGAAGAGCAACTAATGAAAAACTGTTTTTT. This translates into CASSLGRATNEKLFF.

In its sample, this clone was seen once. The CDR3 sequence is CASSEGSSLGNTIYF. DNA of the CDR3: TGTGCCAGCAGTGAAGGATCCAGCCTTGGAAACACCATATATTTT. The chain uses TRBV25-1 and TRBJ1-3; no clear D. Trimming removed 2 bases from V and 3 bases from J, with 11 bases in between. Germline V gene sequence: CDR1 MGHDK, CDR2 SYGVNS. The CDR3 spans 15 residues.

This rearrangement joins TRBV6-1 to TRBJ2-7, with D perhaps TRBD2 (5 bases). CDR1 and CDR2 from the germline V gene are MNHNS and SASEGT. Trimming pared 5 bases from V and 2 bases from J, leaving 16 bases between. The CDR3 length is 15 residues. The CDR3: CASSRGSGIAYEQYF. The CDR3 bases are TGTGCCAGCAGTCGGGGATCGGGGATCGCCTACGAGCAGTACTTC.

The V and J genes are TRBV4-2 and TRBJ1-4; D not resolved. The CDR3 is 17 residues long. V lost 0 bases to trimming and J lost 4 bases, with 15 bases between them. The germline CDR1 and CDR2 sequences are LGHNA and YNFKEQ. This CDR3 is CASSQDLGSEVNEKLFF. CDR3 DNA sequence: TGTGCCAGCAGCCAAGATCTGGGCTCCGAAGTTAATGAAAAACTGTTTTTT.

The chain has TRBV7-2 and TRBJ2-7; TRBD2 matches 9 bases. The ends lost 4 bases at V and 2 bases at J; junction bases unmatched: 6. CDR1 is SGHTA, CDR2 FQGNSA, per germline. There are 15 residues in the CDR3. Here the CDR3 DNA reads TGTGCCAGCAGCTCCCCGACTAGCGGAGCCTACGAGCAGTACTTC. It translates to CASSSPTSGAYEQYF.

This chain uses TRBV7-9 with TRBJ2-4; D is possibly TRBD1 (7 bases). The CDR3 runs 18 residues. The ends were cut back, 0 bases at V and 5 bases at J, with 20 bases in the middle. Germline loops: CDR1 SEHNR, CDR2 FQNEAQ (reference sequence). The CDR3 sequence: CASSLAWGVQGPENIQYF. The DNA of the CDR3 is TGTGCCAGCAGCTTAGCTTGGGGGGTACAGGGGCCAGAAAACATTCAGTACTTC.

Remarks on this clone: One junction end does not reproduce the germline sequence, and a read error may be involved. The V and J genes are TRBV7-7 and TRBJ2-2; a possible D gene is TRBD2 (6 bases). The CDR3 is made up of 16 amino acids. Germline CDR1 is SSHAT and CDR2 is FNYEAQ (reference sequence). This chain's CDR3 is CASSPVGGTGTGELFF. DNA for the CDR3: TGTGCTAGCAGCCCCGTGGGGGGAACGGGCACCGGGGAGCTGTTTTTT.